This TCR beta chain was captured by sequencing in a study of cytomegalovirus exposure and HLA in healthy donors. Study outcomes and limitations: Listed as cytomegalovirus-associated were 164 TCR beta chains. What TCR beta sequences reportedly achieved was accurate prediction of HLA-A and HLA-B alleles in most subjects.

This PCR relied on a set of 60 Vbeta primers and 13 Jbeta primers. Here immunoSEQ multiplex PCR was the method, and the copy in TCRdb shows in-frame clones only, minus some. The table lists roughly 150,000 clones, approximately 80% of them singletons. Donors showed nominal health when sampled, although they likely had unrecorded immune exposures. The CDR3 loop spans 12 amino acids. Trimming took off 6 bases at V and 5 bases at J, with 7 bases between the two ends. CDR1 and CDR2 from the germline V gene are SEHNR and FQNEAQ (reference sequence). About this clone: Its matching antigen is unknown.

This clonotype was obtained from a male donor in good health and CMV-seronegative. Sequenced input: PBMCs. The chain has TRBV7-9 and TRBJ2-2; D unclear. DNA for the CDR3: TGTGCCAGCAGGCGTCCGACCGGGGAGCTGTTTTTT. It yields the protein CASRRPTGELFF.